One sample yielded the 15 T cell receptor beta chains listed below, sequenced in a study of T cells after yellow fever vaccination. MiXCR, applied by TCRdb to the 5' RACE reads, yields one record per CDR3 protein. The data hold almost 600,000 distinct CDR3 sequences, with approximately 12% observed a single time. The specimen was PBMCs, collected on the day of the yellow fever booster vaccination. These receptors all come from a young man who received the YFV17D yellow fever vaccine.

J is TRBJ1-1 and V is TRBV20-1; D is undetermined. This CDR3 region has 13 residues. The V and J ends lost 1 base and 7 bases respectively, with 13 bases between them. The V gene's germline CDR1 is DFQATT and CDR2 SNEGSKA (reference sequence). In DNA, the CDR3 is TGCAGTGCTAGAGTCGGAGGGTGGAGTGAAGCTTTCTTT. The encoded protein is CSARVGGWSEAFF.

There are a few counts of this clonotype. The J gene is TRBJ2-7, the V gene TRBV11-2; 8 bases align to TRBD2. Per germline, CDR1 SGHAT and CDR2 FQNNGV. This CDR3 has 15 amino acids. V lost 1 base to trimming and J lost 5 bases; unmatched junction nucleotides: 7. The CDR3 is CASSLASGGGDEQYF. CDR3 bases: TGTGCCAGCAGCTTAGCGAGCGGGGGCGGCGACGAGCAGTACTTC.

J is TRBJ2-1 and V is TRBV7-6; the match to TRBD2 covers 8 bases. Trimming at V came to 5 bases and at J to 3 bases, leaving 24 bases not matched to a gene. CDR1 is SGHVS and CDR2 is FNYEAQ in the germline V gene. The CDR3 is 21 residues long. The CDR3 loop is CASSLYPRSGGAGELYNEQFF. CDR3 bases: TGTGCCAGCAGCCTTTACCCCCGATCCGGGGGGGCGGGAGAACTCTACAATGAGCAGTTCTTC.

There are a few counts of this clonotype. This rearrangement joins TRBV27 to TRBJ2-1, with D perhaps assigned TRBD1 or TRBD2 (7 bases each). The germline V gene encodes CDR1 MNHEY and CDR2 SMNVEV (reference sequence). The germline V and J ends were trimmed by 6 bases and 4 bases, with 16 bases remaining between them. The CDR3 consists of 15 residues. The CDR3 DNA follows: TGTGCCAGCAGCCCAGGGGGGGGAATTTACAATGAGCAGTTCTTC. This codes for CASSPGGGIYNEQFF.

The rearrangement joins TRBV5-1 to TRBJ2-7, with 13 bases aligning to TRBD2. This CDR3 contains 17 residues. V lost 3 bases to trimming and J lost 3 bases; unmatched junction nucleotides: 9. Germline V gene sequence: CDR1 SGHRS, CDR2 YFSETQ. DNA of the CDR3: TGCGCCAGCAGCTCATCGACTAGCGGGAGGTCAGACTACGAGCAGTACTTC. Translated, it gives CASSSSTSGRSDYEQYF.

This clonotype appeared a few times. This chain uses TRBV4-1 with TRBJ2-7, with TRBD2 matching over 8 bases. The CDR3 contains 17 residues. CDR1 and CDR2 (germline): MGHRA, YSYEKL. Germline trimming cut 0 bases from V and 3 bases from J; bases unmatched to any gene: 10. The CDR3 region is CASSQDLAGTSSYEQYF. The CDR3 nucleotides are TGCGCCAGCAGCCAAGACCTAGCCGGGACTAGTAGCTACGAGCAGTACTTC.

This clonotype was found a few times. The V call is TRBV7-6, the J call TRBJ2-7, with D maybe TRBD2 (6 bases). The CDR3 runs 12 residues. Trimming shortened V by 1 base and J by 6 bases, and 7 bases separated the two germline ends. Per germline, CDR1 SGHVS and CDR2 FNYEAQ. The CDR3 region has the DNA TGTGCCAGCAGCTTAGGCGGGGTCGAGCAGTACTTC. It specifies CASSLGGVEQYF.

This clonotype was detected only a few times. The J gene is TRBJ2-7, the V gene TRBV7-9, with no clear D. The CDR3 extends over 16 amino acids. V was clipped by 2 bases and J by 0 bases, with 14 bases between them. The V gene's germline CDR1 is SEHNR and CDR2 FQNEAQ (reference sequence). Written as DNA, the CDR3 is TGTGCCAGCAGCTTACTTCTTCAATCGAGCTCCTACGAGCAGTACTTC. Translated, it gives CASSLLLQSSSYEQYF.

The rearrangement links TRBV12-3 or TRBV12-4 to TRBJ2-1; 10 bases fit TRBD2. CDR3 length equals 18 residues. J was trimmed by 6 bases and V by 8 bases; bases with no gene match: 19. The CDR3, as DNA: TGTGCCAGCTGTATGCGTACTAGCGGGAAAAGGGAGGTCAATGAGCAGTTCTTC. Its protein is CASCMRTSGKREVNEQFF.

The CDR3 DNA follows: TGTGCCAGCAGCGCCGGGACAGAAAATGAAAAACTGTTTTTT. This codes for CASSAGTENEKLFF. The chain uses TRBV9 and TRBJ1-4, with 7 bases identical to TRBD1. J was trimmed by 5 bases and V by 3 bases; bases with no gene match: 4. Germline CDR1 reads SGDLS; CDR2 reads YYNGEE. The CDR3 has 14 amino acids. Full variable domain (missing parts from reference TRBV9 and TRBJ1-4): DSGVTQTPKHLITATGQRVTLRCSPRSGDLSVYWYQQSLDQGLQFLIQYYNGEERAKGNILERFSAQQFPDLHSELNLSSLELGDSALYFCASSAGTENEKLFFGSGTQLSVL.

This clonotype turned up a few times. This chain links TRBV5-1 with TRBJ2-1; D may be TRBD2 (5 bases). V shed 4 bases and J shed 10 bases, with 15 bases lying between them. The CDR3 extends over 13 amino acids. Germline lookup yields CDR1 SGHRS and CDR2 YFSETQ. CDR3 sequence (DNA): TGCGCCAGCAGCATATCCCTTCCGGGGGAGCAGTTCTTC. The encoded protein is CASSISLPGEQFF.

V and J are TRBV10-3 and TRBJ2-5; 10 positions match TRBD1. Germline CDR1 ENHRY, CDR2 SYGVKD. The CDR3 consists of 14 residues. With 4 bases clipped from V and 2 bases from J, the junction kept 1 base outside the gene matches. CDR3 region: CAISGTGGQETQYF. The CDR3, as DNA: TGTGCCATCAGTGGGACAGGGGGTCAAGAGACCCAGTACTTC.

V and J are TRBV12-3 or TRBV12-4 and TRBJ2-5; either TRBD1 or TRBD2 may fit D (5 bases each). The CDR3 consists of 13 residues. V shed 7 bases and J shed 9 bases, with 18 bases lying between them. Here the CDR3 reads CASMRGIVSSQYF. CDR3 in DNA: TGTGCCAGCATGAGGGGAATAGTTTCATCCCAGTACTTC.

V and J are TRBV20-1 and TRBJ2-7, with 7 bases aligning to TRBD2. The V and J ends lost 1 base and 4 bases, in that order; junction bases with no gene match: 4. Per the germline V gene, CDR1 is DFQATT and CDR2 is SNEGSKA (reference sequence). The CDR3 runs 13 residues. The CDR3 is CSARASGHYEQYF. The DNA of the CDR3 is TGCAGTGCTAGAGCTAGCGGTCATTACGAGCAGTACTTC.

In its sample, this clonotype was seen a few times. Here the CDR3 reads CASSLDRERTNEKLFF. As DNA, the CDR3 is TGTGCCAGCAGCTTAGACAGGGAGAGGACTAATGAAAAACTGTTTTTT. The chain is built from TRBV7-8 and TRBJ1-4; perhaps TRBD1 as D (6 bases). Trimming pared 1 base from V and 2 bases from J, leaving 11 bases between. Germline loops: CDR1 SGHVS, CDR2 FQNEAQ. The CDR3 has 16 residues.